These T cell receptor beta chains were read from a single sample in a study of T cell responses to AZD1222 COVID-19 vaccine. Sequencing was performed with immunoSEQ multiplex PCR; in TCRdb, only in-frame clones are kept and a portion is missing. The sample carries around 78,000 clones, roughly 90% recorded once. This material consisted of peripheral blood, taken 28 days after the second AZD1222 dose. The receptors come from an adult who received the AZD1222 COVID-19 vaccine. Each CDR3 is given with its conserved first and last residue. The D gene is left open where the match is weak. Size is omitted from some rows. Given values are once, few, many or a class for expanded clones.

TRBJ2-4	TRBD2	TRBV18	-	TGTGCCAGCTCACCGACTAGCGGGGGGAATAAAAACATTCAGTACTTC	CASSPTSGGNKNIQYF
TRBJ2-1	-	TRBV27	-	TGTGCCAGCAGTTTATATTTCCTGCGAAACAATGAGCAGTTCTTC	CASSLYFLRNNEQFF
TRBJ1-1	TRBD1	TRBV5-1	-	TGCGCCAGCAGCGAGGGACAGGGGATGAACACTGAAGCTTTCTTT	CASSEGQGMNTEAFF
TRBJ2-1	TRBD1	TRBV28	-	TGTGCCAGCAGTTTGCCACAGGGGAACCACAATGAGCAGTTCTTC	CASSLPQGNHNEQFF
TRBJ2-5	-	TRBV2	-	TGTGCCAGCAGTGAGGTCCTAGAAGAGACCCAGTACTTC	CASSEVLEETQYF
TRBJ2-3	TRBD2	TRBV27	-	TGTGCCAGCAGTTTATCGCGGGGGTGGACAGATACGCAGTATTTT	CASSLSRGWTDTQYF
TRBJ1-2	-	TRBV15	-	TGTGCCACCAGCAGAGATTTCGCCTCCGGTGGCTACACCTTC	CATSRDFASGGYTF
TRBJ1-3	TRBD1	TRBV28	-	TGTGCCAGCAGTTCAACCCTCGGGACAGGGCTTGGAAACACCATATATTTT	CASSSTLGTGLGNTIYF
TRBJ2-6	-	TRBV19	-	TGTGCCAGTAGTATTCCCGGGGGAGTCTCTGGGGCCAACGTCCTGACTTTC	CASSIPGGVSGANVLTF
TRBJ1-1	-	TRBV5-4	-	TGTGCCAGCAGCTTGGAGTCAGGGGCTGAAGCTTTCTTT	CASSLESGAEAFF
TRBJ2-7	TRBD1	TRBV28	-	TGTGCCAGCAGTTTCTGGGACAGGGGGAGCGAGCAGTACTTC	CASSFWDRGSEQYF
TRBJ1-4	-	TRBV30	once	TGTGCCTCCCCGAGGGCCCAGGGCCCTGAAAAACTGTTTTTT	CASPRAQGPEKLFF
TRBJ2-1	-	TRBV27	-	TGTGCCAGCAGTGATCTCCTAGGCAATGAGCAGTTCTTC	CASSDLLGNEQFF